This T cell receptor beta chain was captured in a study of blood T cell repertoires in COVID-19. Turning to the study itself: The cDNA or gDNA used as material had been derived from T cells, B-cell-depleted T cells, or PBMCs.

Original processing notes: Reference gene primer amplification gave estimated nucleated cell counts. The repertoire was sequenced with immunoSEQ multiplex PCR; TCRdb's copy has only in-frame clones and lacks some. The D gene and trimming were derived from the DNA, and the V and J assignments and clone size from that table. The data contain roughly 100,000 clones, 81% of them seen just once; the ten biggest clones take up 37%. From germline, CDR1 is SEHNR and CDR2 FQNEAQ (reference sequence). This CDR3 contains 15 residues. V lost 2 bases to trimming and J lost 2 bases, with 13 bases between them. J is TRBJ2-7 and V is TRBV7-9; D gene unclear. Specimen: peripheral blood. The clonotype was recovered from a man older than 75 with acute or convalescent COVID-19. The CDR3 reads CASSLSGIPPYEQYF. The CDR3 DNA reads TGTGCCAGCAGCTTATCAGGAATTCCTCCCTACGAGCAGTACTTC. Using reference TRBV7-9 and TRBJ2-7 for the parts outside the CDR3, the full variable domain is DTGVSQNPRHKITKRGQNVTFRCDPISEHNRLYWYRQTLGQGPEFLTYFQNEAQLEKSRLLSDRFSAERPKGSFSTLEIQRTEQGDSAMYLCASSLSGIPPYEQYFGPGTRLTVT.